This T cell receptor beta chain was identified in a study of blood T cell repertoires in COVID-19. About the study: The United States, Italy and Spain provided the acute and convalescent COVID-19 samples. PBMCs, B-cell-depleted T cells, or T cells provided the cDNA or gDNA that made up the material.

V was shortened by 4 bases and J by 4 bases, with 10 bases between the two germline ends. Germline-derived CDR1 and CDR2 are LGHDT and YNNKEL (reference sequence). The CDR3 covers 14 residues. Under the authors' procedure: Cell counts per sample came from amplifying reference gene primers. The protocol was immunoSEQ multiplex PCR, while the TCRdb copy is restricted to in-frame clones and leaves out a portion. The V and J calls and clone size come from that table; D and trimming were worked out from the DNA. The sample consists of hundreds of thousands of clones, roughly 89% of them appearing once. This chain uses TRBV3-1 (or the pseudogene TRBV3-2) with TRBJ2-2, with D possibly TRBD2 on 5 matching bases. Sequenced: peripheral blood. The TCR comes from a woman aged 18 to 35 who had recovered from COVID-19. CDR3 in DNA: TGTGCCAGCAGCCTCGGGGAAACCACCGGGGAGCTGTTTTTT. Translated, it gives CASSLGETTGELFF.